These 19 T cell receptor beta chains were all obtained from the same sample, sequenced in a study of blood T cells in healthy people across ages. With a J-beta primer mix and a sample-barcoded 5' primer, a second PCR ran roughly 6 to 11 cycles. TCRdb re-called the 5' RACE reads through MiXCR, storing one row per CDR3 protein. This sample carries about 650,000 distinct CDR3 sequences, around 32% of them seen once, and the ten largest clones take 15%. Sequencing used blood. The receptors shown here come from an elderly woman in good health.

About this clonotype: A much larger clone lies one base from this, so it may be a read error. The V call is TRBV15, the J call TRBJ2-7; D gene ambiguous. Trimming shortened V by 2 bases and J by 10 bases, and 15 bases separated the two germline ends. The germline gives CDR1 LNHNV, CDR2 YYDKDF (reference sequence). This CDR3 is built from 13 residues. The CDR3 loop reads CATSRFGGEAQYF. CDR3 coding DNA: TGTGCCACCAGCAGATTCGGCGGCGAGGCCCAGTACTTC.

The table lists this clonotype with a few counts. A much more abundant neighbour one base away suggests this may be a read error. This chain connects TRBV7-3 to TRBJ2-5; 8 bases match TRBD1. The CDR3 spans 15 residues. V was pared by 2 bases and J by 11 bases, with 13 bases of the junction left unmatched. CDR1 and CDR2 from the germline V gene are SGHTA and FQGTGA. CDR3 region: CASSLQTGAANEQYF. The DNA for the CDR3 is TGTGCCAGCAGCTTACAGACAGGGGCGGCGAATGAGCAGTACTTC.

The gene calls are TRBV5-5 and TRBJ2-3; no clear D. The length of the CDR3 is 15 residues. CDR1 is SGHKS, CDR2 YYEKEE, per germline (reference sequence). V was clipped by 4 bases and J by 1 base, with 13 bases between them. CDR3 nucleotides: TGTGCCAGCAGCCCACGGCGGTCCCGCACAGATACGCAGTATTTT. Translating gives CASSPRRSRTDTQYF.

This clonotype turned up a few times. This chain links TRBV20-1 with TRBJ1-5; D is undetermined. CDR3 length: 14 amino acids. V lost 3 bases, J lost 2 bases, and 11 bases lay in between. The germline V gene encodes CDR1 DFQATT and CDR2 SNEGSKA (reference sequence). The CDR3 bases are TGCAGTGCTAGTGAGGGTTGGGGCAATCAGCCCCAGCATTTT. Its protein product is CSASEGWGNQPQHF.

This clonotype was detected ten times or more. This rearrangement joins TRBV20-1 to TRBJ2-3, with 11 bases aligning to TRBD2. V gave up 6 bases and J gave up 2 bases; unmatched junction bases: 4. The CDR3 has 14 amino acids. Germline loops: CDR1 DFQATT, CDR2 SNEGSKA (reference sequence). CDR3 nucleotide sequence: TGCAGTGCAAAGACTAGCGGGAACACAGATACGCAGTATTTT. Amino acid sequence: CSAKTSGNTDTQYF.

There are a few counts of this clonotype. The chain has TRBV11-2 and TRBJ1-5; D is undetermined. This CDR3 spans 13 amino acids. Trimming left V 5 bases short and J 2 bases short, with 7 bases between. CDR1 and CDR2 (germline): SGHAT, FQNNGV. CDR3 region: CASSIGRNQPQHF. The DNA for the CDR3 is TGTGCCAGCAGCATCGGCCGCAATCAGCCCCAGCATTTT.

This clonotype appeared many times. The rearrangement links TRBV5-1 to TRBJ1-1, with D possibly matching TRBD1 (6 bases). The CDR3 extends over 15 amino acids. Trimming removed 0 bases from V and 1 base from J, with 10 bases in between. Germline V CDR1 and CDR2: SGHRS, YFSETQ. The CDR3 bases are TGCGCCAGCAGCTTGGACTTACAGGGGAACACTGAAGCTTTCTTT. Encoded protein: CASSLDLQGNTEAFF.

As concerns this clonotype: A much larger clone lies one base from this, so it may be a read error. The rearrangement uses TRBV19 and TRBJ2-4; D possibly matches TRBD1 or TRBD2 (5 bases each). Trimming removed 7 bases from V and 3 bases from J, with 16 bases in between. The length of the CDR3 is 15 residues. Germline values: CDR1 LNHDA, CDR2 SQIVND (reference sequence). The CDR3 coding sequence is TGTGCCAGTACCGATCTGGGGGTAGGCAAAAACATTCAGTACTTC. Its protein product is CASTDLGVGKNIQYF.

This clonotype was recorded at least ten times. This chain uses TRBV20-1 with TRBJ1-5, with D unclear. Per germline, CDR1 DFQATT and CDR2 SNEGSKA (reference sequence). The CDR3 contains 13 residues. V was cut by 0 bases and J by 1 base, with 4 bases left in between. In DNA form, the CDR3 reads TGCAGTGCTAGAGATAGAAGCAATCAGCCCCAGCATTTT. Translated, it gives CSARDRSNQPQHF.

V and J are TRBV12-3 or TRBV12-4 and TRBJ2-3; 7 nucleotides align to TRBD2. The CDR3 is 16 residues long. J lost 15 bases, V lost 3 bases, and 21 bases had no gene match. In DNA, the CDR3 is TGTGCCAGCAGTTTCGCGGGGGTAGTGAGCACAGATACGGAATATTTT. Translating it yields CASSFAGVVSTDTEYF.

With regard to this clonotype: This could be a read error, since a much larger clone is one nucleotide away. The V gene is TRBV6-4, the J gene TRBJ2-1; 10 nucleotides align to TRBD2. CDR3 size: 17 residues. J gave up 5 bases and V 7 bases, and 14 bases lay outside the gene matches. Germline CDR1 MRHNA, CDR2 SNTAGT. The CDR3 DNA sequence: TGTGCCAGCACTTCGCGGCTAGCGGGAGAGGAGAACAATGAGCAGTTCTTC. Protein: CASTSRLAGEENNEQFF.

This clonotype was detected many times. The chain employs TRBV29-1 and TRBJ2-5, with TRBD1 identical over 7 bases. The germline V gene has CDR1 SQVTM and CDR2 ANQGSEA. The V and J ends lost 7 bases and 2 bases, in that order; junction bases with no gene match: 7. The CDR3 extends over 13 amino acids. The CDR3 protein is CSDLDRVQETQYF. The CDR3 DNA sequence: TGCAGCGACCTAGACAGGGTTCAAGAGACCCAGTACTTC.

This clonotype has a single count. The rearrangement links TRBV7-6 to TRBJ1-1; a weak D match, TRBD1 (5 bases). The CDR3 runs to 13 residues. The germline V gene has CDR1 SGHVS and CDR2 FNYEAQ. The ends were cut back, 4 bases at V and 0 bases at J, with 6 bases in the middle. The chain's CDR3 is CASSSQVNTEAFF. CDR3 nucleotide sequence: TGTGCCAGCAGCTCACAGGTGAACACTGAAGCTTTCTTT.

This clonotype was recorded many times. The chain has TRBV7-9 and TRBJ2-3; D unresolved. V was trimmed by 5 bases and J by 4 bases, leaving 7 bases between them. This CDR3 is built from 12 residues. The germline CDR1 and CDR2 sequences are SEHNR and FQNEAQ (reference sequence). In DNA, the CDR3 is TGTGCCAGCAGCCCGGTCTCAGATACGCAGTATTTT. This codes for CASSPVSDTQYF.

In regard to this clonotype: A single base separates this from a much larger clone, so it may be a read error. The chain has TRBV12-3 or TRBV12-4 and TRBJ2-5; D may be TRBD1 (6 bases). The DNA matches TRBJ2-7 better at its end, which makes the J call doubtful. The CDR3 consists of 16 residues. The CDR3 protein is CACSLATGTLIYEQYF. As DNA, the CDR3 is TGTGCCTGCAGTTTAGCGACCGGGACACTTATCTACGAGCAGTACTTC.

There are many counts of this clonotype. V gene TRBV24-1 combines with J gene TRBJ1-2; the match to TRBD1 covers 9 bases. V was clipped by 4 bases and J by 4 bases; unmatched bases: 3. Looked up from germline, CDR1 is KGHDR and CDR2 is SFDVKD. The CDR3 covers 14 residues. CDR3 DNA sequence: TGTGCCACCAGTGACCGGGGACAGGGCTATGGCTACACCTTC. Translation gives CATSDRGQGYGYTF.

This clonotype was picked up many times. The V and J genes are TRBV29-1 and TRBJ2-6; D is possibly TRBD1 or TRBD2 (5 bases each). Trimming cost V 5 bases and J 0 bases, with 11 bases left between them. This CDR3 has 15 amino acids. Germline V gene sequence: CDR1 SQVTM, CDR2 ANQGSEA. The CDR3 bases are TGCAGCGTTCGGGGCCAAGCCTCTGGGGCCAACGTCCTGACTTTC. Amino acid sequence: CSVRGQASGANVLTF.

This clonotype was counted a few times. As DNA, the CDR3 is TGTGCCAGCTCACCACTCCCAGGGCGGGAGACCCAGTACTTC. Amino acids: CASSPLPGRETQYF. This chain connects TRBV18 to TRBJ2-5; perhaps TRBD1 as D (5 bases). Germline V gene data show CDR1 as KGHSH and CDR2 as LQKENI. Trimming pared 1 base from V and 5 bases from J, leaving 11 bases between. The CDR3 extends over 14 amino acids.

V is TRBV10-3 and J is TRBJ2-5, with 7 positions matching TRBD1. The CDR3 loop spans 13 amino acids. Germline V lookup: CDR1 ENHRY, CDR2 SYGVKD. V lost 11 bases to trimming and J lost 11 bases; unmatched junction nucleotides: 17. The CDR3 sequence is CALRQGPQGEQYF. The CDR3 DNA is TGTGCCCTACGGCAGGGGCCGCAGGGGGAGCAGTACTTC.